A selection of T cell receptor beta chains follows, all from one sample in a study of T-cell reconstitution after alpha-beta-depleted transplantation in children. TCRdb processed the PCR reads anew with MiXCR; each CDR3 protein has one entry. Of about 400,000 distinct CDR3 sequences in the sample, roughly 20% were seen once. Sequenced material: PBMCs from the stem cell graft donor, taken from the stem cell graft. The source is a human donor who donated a stem cell graft to a child with acute myeloid leukemia. CDR3s include the opening cysteine and the closing phenylalanine or tryptophan. A D gene is named only where the DNA matches it firmly. A clone size is listed for some rows: how often the clone was seen (once, few, many), or a class if it is expanded.

CDR3 DNA: TGTGCCAGCAGCTTAGCCCCGGGACTAGCGGGGCACAATGAGCAGTTCTTC
CDR3 protein: CASSLAPGLAGHNEQFF
D gene: TRBD2
J gene: TRBJ2-1
clone size: few
V gene: TRBV7-9

CDR3 DNA: TGTGCCAGCAGTTACTCGCGGGGGCGTACTCTGGAAGCTTTCTTT
CDR3 protein: CASSYSRGRTLEAFF
D gene: .
J gene: TRBJ1-1
clone size: many
V gene: TRBV6-5

CDR3 DNA: TGTGCCAGCAGCCAAGATCCGCAAAGGGCTTACAATGAGCAGTTCTTC
CDR3 protein: CASSQDPQRAYNEQFF
D gene: .
J gene: TRBJ2-1
clone size: .
V gene: TRBV4-2

CDR3 DNA: TGCAGTGCTACCCGGGACAGGGACGAGCAGTACTTC
CDR3 protein: CSATRDRDEQYF
D gene: TRBD1
J gene: TRBJ2-7
clone size: few
V gene: TRBV20-1

CDR3 DNA: TGCGCCAGCAGCACCTCTAGCGGGGCCTACAATGAGCAGTTCTTC
CDR3 protein: CASSTSSGAYNEQFF
D gene: TRBD2
J gene: TRBJ2-1
clone size: few
V gene: TRBV5-1

CDR3 DNA: TGTGCCAGCAGTTTAGCGGACTCCTACAATGAGCAGTTCTTC
CDR3 protein: CASSLADSYNEQFF
D gene: .
J gene: TRBJ2-1
clone size: many
V gene: TRBV12-3/TRBV12-4

CDR3 DNA: TGCAGTGCTCTTTCCGGGACACGCACAGATACGCAGTATTTT
CDR3 protein: CSALSGTRTDTQYF
D gene: .
J gene: TRBJ2-3
clone size: many
V gene: TRBV20-1

CDR3 DNA: TGTGCCAGTAGTATCCCTCTGGGGGTAGATACGCAGTATTTT
CDR3 protein: CASSIPLGVDTQYF
D gene: .
J gene: TRBJ2-3
clone size: few
V gene: TRBV19

CDR3 DNA: TGTGCCACCAGTGAATCCCGGGACTCCCGGGAGACCCAGTACTTC
CDR3 protein: CATSESRDSRETQYF
D gene: .
J gene: TRBJ2-5
clone size: few
V gene: TRBV24-1

CDR3 DNA: TGTGCCAGCAGTGAATACCAAGAGACCCAGTACTTC
CDR3 protein: CASSEYQETQYF
D gene: .
J gene: TRBJ2-5
clone size: many
V gene: TRBV25-1

CDR3 DNA: TGTGCCATCAGTGAGTCAGAGGGTCCTCCTAATGAAAAACTGTTTTTT
CDR3 protein: CAISESEGPPNEKLFF
D gene: .
J gene: TRBJ1-4
clone size: many
V gene: TRBV10-3

CDR3 DNA: TGTGCCAGCAGTTTAGCGTTAGGAAATAGCGGCACAGATACGCAGTATTTT
CDR3 protein: CASSLALGNSGTDTQYF
D gene: .
J gene: TRBJ2-3
clone size: .
V gene: TRBV12-3/TRBV12-4

CDR3 DNA: TGTGCCAGCAGTCCCGGGACAGGGATCAATGAGCAGTTCTTC
CDR3 protein: CASSPGTGINEQFF
D gene: TRBD1
J gene: TRBJ2-1
clone size: many
V gene: TRBV2

CDR3 DNA: TGCAGTGCTACAGGACTAGCGGGGTGGGGGGATACGCAGTATTTT
CDR3 protein: CSATGLAGWGDTQYF
D gene: TRBD2
J gene: TRBJ2-3
clone size: .
V gene: TRBV20-1

CDR3 DNA: TGTGCCAGCAGTCCCTCAGGGAGCAGGGAGTACTTC
CDR3 protein: CASSPSGSREYF
D gene: .
J gene: TRBJ2-7
clone size: .
V gene: TRBV28

CDR3 DNA: TGCGCCAGCAGCCAGGGGGCTGGCTATGGCTACACCTTC
CDR3 protein: CASSQGAGYGYTF
D gene: TRBD1
J gene: TRBJ1-2
clone size: .
V gene: TRBV5-1

CDR3 DNA: TGTGCCAGCAGCCCGCGGATGGGCGTGAACACCGGGGAGCTGTTTTTT
CDR3 protein: CASSPRMGVNTGELFF
D gene: .
J gene: TRBJ2-2
clone size: few
V gene: TRBV4-2

CDR3 DNA: TGCAGTGCTAGACAGGGAAGCCTTAGCAATCAGCCCCAGCATTTT
CDR3 protein: CSARQGSLSNQPQHF
D gene: .
J gene: TRBJ1-5
clone size: few
V gene: TRBV20-1

CDR3 DNA: TGTGCCACCAGTGATCCTAATTACGCAGATACGCAGTATTTT
CDR3 protein: CATSDPNYADTQYF
D gene: .
J gene: TRBJ2-3
clone size: .
V gene: TRBV24-1

CDR3 DNA: TGCGCCACCAGTGGGGGACTAGCGGGAGGCCTAAATGAGCAGTTCTTC
CDR3 protein: CATSGGLAGGLNEQFF
D gene: TRBD2
J gene: TRBJ2-1
clone size: .
V gene: TRBV10-1

CDR3 DNA: TGCAGTGCTGCAGGCGGGAGGGCCTACAATGAGCAGTTCTTC
CDR3 protein: CSAAGGRAYNEQFF
D gene: TRBD2
J gene: TRBJ2-1
clone size: few
V gene: TRBV20-1

CDR3 DNA: TGTGCCAGCAGTGACTCTCAGCAACCAAGAAATGAGCAGTTCTTC
CDR3 protein: CASSDSQQPRNEQFF
D gene: .
J gene: TRBJ2-1
clone size: few
V gene: TRBV6-4

CDR3 DNA: TGCGCCAGCAGCCAAAACAGCGGGCAGTTCTTC
CDR3 protein: CASSQNSGQFF
D gene: .
J gene: TRBJ2-1
clone size: few
V gene: TRBV4-1

CDR3 DNA: TGTGCCACCAGCGTCAGGACAGGGCCCGGGGAGCTGTTTTTT
CDR3 protein: CATSVRTGPGELFF
D gene: TRBD1
J gene: TRBJ2-2
clone size: few
V gene: TRBV15